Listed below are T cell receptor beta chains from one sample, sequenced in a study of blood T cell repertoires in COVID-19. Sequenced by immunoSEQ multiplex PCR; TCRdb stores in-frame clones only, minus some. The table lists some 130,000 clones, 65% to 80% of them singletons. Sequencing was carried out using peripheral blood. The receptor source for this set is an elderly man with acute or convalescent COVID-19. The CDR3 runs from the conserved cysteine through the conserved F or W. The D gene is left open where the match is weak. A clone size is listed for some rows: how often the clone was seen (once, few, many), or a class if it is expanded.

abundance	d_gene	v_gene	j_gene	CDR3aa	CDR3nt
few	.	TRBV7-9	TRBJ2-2	CASSFGAGELFF	TGTGCCAGCAGCTTCGGGGCCGGGGAGCTGTTTTTT
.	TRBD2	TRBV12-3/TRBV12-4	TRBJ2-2	CALLAGGTGELFF	TGTGCCCTGCTAGCGGGGGGGACCGGGGAGCTGTTTTTT
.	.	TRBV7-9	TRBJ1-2	CASSTTAGNYGYTF	TGTGCCAGCAGCACGACAGCAGGGAACTATGGCTACACCTTC
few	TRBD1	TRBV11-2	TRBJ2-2	CASSQDRVTGELFF	TGTGCCAGCAGCCAAGACAGGGTGACCGGGGAGCTGTTTTTT
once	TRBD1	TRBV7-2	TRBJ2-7	CASSMGTDNYEQYF	TGTGCCAGCAGCATGGGGACAGATAACTACGAGCAGTACTTC
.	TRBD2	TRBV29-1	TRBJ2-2	CSVEEAGGSVPGELFF	TGCAGCGTTGAAGAGGCGGGGGGCTCCGTACCCGGGGAGCTGTTTTTT
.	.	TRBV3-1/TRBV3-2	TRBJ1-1	CASSPQAIMNTEAFF	TGTGCCAGCAGCCCGCAAGCAATAATGAACACTGAAGCTTTCTTT
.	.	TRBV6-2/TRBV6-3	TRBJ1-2	CASSPRTTGFPGGYTF	TGTGCCAGCAGCCCTCGCACCACAGGGTTCCCTGGTGGCTACACCTTC
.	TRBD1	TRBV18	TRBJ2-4	CASSPDRAAKNIQYF	TGTGCCAGCTCACCCGACAGGGCAGCCAAAAACATTCAGTACTTC
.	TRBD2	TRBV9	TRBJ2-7	CASSGEGTDYEQYF	TGTGCCAGCAGCGGGGAGGGAACAGACTACGAGCAGTACTTC
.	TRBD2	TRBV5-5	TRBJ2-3	CASSSGTSVGDTQYF	TGTGCCAGCAGTTCCGGGACTAGCGTAGGAGATACGCAGTATTTT
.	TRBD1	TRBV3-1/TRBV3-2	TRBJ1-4	CASSVLRGPNEKLFF	TGTGCCAGCAGTGTCCTCAGGGGGCCTAATGAAAAACTGTTTTTT
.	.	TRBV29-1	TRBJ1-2	CSVVQNNYGYTF	TGCAGCGTTGTTCAGAATAACTATGGCTACACCTTC
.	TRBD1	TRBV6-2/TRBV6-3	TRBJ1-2	CASSPSVRRGLEGYTF	TGTGCCAGCAGCCCTTCGGTACGCAGGGGGCTGGAAGGCTACACCTTC
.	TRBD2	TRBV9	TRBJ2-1	CASSPIRAGGRDEQFF	TGTGCCAGCAGCCCAATCAGAGCGGGGGGCCGGGATGAGCAGTTCTTC
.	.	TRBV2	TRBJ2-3	CASSPDSTDTQYF	TGTGCCAGCAGTCCAGATAGCACAGATACGCAGTATTTT
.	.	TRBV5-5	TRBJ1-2	CASSLGIGYGYTF	TGTGCCAGCAGCTTGGGTATCGGCTATGGCTACACCTTC
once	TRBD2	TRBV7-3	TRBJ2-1	CASSLTSGGADEQFF	TGTGCCAGCAGCTTAACTAGCGGGGGGGCCGATGAGCAGTTCTTC
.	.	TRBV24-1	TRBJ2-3	CATSDPGGTDTQYF	TGTGCCACCAGTGATCCCGGGGGCACAGATACGCAGTATTTT
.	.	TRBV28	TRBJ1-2	CASSPPVRDYGYTF	TGTGCCAGCAGTCCCCCGGTCAGGGATTATGGCTACACCTTC
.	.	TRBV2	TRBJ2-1	CASSRADEQFF	TGTGCCAGCTCGCGAGCGGATGAGCAGTTCTTC
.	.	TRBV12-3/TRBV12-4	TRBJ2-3	CATDRLRDTQYF	TGTGCCACCGACAGATTAAGGGATACGCAGTATTTT
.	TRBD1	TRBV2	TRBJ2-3	CASRMTGNTDTQYF	TGTGCCAGCAGAATGACAGGGAACACAGATACGCAGTATTTT
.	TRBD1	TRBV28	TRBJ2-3	CASMVRGGADTQYF	TGTGCCAGCATGGTGAGAGGGGGCGCAGATACGCAGTATTTT
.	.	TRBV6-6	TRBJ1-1	CASRLTVSMNTEAFF	TGTGCCAGCAGATTGACAGTTTCAATGAACACTGAAGCTTTCTTT
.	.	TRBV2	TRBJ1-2	CASSGQTYGYTF	TGTGCCAGCAGTGGACAGACCTATGGCTACACCTTC
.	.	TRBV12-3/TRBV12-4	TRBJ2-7	CASSLLRYEQYF	TGTGCCAGCAGTTTATTGCGGTACGAGCAGTACTTC
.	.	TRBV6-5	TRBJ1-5	CASKEDQPQHF	TGTGCCAGCAAGGAGGATCAGCCCCAGCATTTT
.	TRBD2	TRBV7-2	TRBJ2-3	CASSLMREGTQYF	TGTGCCAGCAGCTTAATGAGGGAGGGTACGCAGTATTTT
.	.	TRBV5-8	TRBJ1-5	CASSGGFGQPQHF	TGTGCCAGCAGCGGAGGGTTTGGTCAGCCCCAGCATTTT
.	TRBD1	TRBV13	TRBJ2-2	CASSLFRGQSTGELFF	TGTGCCAGCAGTTTGTTCAGGGGACAGAGCACCGGGGAGCTGTTTTTT
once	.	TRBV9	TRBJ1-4	CASSPGLLPTNEKLFF	TGTGCCAGCAGCCCGGGACTCCTCCCAACTAATGAAAAACTGTTTTTT